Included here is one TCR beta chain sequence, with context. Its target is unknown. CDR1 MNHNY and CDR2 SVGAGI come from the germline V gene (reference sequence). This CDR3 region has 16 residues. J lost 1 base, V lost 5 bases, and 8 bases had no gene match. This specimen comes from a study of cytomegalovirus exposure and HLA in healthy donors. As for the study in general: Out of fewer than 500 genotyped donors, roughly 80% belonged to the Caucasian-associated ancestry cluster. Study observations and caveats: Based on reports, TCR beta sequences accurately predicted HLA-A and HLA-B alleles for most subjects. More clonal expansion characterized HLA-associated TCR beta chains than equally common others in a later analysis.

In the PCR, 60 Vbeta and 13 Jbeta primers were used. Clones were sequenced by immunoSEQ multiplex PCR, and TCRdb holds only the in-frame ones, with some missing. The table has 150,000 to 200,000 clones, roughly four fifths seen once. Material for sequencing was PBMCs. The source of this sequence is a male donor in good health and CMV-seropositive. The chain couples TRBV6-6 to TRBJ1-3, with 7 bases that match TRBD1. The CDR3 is CASSHVVTGSGNTIYF. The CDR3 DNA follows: TGTGCCAGCAGTCACGTTGTGACAGGGTCTGGAAACACCATATATTTT.